This is a list of T cell receptor beta chains from one sample in a study of T cells in Graves' hyperthyroidism and ophthalmopathy. TCRdb re-called the multiplex PCR reads with MiXCR, one entry per CDR3 protein. The data hold 540,000 or so distinct CDR3 sequences, with more than 45% observed a single time. Material: peripheral blood or thyroid tissue (not recorded which). The receptor set was obtained from an adult woman with Graves' disease, either hyperthyroidism or ophthalmopathy (not recorded which). Both conserved end residues are part of each CDR3. The order of the fields is D gene, clone size, J gene, V gene, CDR3 DNA, CDR3 protein. A D gene is named only where the DNA matches it firmly. The size entry is marked missing in some rows and otherwise reads once, few, many or a size class.

D gene: .; clone size: .; J gene: TRBJ2-5; V gene: TRBV5-1; CDR3 DNA: TGCGCCAGCAGCGAAGGGACCCGAGGCGAGACCCAGTACTTC; CDR3 protein: CASSEGTRGETQYF
D gene: .; clone size: many; J gene: TRBJ2-2; V gene: TRBV29-1; CDR3 DNA: TGCAGCGTTGATACGGGACACCTGACCGGGGAGCTGTTTTTT; CDR3 protein: CSVDTGHLTGELFF
D gene: .; clone size: few; J gene: TRBJ1-1; V gene: TRBV7-9; CDR3 DNA: TGTGCCAGCAGCTTAGGAGCCGGGGGGGTCACTGAAGCTTTCTTT; CDR3 protein: CASSLGAGGVTEAFF
D gene: .; clone size: many; J gene: TRBJ1-2; V gene: TRBV7-9; CDR3 DNA: TGTGCCAGCAGCGCAAACCTCAGGGGCGGCTACACCTTC; CDR3 protein: CASSANLRGGYTF
D gene: .; clone size: .; J gene: TRBJ1-2; V gene: TRBV11-1; CDR3 DNA: TGTGCCCCTTGGGCAGGGTATCCCGCCGGGGAGCTGTATACCGGCTACACCTTC; CDR3 protein: CAPWAGYPAGELYTGYTF
D gene: .; clone size: .; J gene: TRBJ2-7; V gene: TRBV7-9; CDR3 DNA: TGTGCCAGCACCCCACGCAGTGTTCCCATACGGAGCGACGAGCAGTACTTC; CDR3 protein: CASTPRSVPIRSDEQYF
D gene: .; clone size: many; J gene: TRBJ2-5; V gene: TRBV4-2; CDR3 DNA: TGTGCCAGCAGCCGCCGTCAGGTAGAAGAGACCCAGTACTTC; CDR3 protein: CASSRRQVEETQYF
D gene: .; clone size: once; J gene: TRBJ1-6; V gene: TRBV6-1; CDR3 DNA: TGTGCCAGCAGCCCAAGGACGGGCACTTATAATTCACCCCTCCACTTT; CDR3 protein: CASSPRTGTYNSPLHF
D gene: TRBD1; clone size: .; J gene: TRBJ2-7; V gene: TRBV10-2; CDR3 DNA: TGTGCCAGCAGTTTGGGACAGGAGACCGTCGAGCGGTACTTC; CDR3 protein: CASSLGQETVERYF
D gene: TRBD2; clone size: .; J gene: TRBJ2-7; V gene: TRBV29-1; CDR3 DNA: TGCAGCAGTCCCGGACTAGCTCGCTACGAGCAGTACTTC; CDR3 protein: CSSPGLARYEQYF
D gene: TRBD2; clone size: once; J gene: TRBJ2-1; V gene: TRBV20-1; CDR3 DNA: TGCAGTGCTAGTATGGCGGGAGGTTCAAATGAGCAGTTCTTC; CDR3 protein: CSASMAGGSNEQFF
D gene: .; clone size: .; J gene: TRBJ2-7; V gene: TRBV11-2; CDR3 DNA: TGTGCCAGCAGCTCGAGGCAGGGGACCCAGCAGTACTTC; CDR3 protein: CASSSRQGTQQYF
D gene: TRBD1; clone size: many; J gene: TRBJ1-1; V gene: TRBV5-1; CDR3 DNA: TGCGCCAGCAGCTTGGGTCCCAGGGGGCCGAACACTGAAGCTTTCTTT; CDR3 protein: CASSLGPRGPNTEAFF
D gene: .; clone size: .; J gene: TRBJ1-2; V gene: TRBV7-9; CDR3 DNA: TGTGCCAGCAGTCCTGACAGTCGATCCAACTATGGCTACACCTTC; CDR3 protein: CASSPDSRSNYGYTF
D gene: .; clone size: .; J gene: TRBJ2-1; V gene: TRBV14; CDR3 DNA: TGTGCCAGCAGCCAAGATGGCCAGGGGAACAATGAGCAGTTCTTC; CDR3 protein: CASSQDGQGNNEQFF
D gene: TRBD1; clone size: many; J gene: TRBJ1-2; V gene: TRBV4-1; CDR3 DNA: TGCGCCAGCAGCCACCCCCCAGGCCCGACAGGGGTTAACTATGGCTACACCTTC; CDR3 protein: CASSHPPGPTGVNYGYTF
D gene: TRBD2; clone size: many; J gene: TRBJ2-7; V gene: TRBV2; CDR3 DNA: TGTGCCAGCAGTCCCAGCGGGAGCTCCTACGAGCAGTACTTC; CDR3 protein: CASSPSGSSYEQYF
D gene: TRBD1; clone size: .; J gene: TRBJ2-2; V gene: TRBV11-2; CDR3 DNA: TGTGCCAGCAGCCACAGGACAGGGGTAAACACCGGGGAGCTGTTTTTT; CDR3 protein: CASSHRTGVNTGELFF
D gene: TRBD1; clone size: many; J gene: TRBJ2-7; V gene: TRBV6-6; CDR3 DNA: TGTGCCAGCAGTTACTCCCGGGACAGGGGGTCCTACGAGCAGTACTTC; CDR3 protein: CASSYSRDRGSYEQYF
D gene: .; clone size: many; J gene: TRBJ1-5; V gene: TRBV6-6; CDR3 DNA: TGTGCCAGCAGTTACGCCGGGACGGAGACTAATCAGCCCCAGCATTTT; CDR3 protein: CASSYAGTETNQPQHF
D gene: .; clone size: many; J gene: TRBJ1-1; V gene: TRBV19; CDR3 DNA: TGTGCCAGTAGTATGGAGAACACTGAAGCTTTCTTT; CDR3 protein: CASSMENTEAFF